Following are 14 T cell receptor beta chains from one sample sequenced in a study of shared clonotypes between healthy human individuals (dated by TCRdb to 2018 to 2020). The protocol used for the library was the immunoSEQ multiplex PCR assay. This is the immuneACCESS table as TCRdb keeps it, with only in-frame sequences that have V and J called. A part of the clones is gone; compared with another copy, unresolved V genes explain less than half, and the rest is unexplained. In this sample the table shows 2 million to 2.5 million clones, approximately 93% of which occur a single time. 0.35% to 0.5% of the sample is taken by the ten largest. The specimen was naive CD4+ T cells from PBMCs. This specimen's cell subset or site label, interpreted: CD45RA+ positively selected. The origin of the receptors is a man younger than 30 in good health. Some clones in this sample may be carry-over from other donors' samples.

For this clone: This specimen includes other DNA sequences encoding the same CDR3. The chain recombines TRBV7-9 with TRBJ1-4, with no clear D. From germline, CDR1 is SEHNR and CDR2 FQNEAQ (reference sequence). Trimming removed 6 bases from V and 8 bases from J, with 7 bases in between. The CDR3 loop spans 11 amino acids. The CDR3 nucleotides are TGTGCCAGCAGTTCGACGGAAAAACTGTTTTTT. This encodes CASSSTEKLFF.

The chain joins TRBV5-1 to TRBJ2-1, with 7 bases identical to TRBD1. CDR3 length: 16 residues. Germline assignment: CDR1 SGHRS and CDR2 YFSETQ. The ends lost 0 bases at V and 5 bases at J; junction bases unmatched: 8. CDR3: CASSLAPLGTDNEQFF. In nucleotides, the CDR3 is TGCGCCAGCAGCTTGGCCCCTTTGGGGACAGACAATGAGCAGTTCTTC. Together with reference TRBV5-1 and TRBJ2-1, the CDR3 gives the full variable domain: KAGVTQTPRYLIKTRGQQVTLSCSPISGHRSVSWYQQTPGQGLQFLFEYFSETQRNKGNFPGRFSGRQFSNSRSEMNVSTLELGDSALYLCASSLAPLGTDNEQFFGPGTRLTVL.

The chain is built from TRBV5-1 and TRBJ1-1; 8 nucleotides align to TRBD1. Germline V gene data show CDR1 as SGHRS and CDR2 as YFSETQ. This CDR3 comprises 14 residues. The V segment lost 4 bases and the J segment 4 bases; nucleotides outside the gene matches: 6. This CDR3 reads CASSPRTGSTEAFF. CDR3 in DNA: TGCGCCAGCAGCCCACGGACAGGGAGCACTGAAGCTTTCTTT. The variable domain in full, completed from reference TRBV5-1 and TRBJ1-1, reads KAGVTQTPRYLIKTRGQQVTLSCSPISGHRSVSWYQQTPGQGLQFLFEYFSETQRNKGNFPGRFSGRQFSNSRSEMNVSTLELGDSALYLCASSPRTGSTEAFFGQGTRLTVV.

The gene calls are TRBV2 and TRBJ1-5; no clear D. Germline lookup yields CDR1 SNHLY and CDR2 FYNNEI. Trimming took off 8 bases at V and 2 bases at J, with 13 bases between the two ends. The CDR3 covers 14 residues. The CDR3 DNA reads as TGTGCCAGCGCCCCTTCGGAGCGCAATCAGCCCCAGCATTTT. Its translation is CASAPSERNQPQHF.

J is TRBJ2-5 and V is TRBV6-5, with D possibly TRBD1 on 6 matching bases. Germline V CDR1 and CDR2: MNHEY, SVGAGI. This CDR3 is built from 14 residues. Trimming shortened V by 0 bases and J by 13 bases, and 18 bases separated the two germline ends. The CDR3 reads CASSYSGQGPEWYF. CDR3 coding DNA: TGTGCCAGCAGTTACTCGGGGCAGGGGCCCGAATGGTACTTC.

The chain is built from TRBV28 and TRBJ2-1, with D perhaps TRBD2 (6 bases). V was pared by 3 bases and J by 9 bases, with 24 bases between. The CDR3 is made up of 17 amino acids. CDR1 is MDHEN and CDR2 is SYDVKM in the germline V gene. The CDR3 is CASSFMGRLNRGTEQFF. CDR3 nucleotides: TGTGCCAGCAGTTTTATGGGCAGGCTAAACCGCGGGACTGAGCAGTTCTTC.

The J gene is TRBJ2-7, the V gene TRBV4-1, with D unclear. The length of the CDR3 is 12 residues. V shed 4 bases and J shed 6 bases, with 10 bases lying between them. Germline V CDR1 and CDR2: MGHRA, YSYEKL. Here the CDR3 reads CASSPYGFEQYF. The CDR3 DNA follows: TGCGCCAGCAGCCCCTACGGCTTCGAGCAGTACTTC.

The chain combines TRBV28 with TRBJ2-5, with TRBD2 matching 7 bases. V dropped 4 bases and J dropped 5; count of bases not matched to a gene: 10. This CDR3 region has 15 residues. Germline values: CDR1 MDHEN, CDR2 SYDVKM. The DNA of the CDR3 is TGTGCCAGCAGTTCACCCCCGACTAGCTGGGAGACCCAGTACTTC. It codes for CASSSPPTSWETQYF.

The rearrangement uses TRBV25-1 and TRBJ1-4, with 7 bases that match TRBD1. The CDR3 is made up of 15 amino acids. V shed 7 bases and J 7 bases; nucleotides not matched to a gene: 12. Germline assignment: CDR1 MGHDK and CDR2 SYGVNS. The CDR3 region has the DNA TGTGCCAGCACAGACGTCAGGGGGAGTGGTGAAAAACTGTTTTTT. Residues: CASTDVRGSGEKLFF.

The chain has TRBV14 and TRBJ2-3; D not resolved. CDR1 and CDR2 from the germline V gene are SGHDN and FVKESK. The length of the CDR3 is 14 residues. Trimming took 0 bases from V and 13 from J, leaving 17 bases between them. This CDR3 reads CASSQDMVGAEKYF. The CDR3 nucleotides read TGTGCCAGCAGCCAAGATATGGTGGGCGCCGAAAAGTATTTT.

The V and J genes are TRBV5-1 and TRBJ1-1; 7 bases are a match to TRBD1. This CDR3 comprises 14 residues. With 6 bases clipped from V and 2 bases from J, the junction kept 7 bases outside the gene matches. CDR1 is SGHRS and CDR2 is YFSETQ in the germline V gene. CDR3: CASNKGGPNTEAFF. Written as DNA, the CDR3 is TGCGCCAGCAACAAAGGGGGCCCTAACACTGAAGCTTTCTTT. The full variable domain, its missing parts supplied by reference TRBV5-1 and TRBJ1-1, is KAGVTQTPRYLIKTRGQQVTLSCSPISGHRSVSWYQQTPGQGLQFLFEYFSETQRNKGNFPGRFSGRQFSNSRSEMNVSTLELGDSALYLCASNKGGPNTEAFFGQGTRLTVV.

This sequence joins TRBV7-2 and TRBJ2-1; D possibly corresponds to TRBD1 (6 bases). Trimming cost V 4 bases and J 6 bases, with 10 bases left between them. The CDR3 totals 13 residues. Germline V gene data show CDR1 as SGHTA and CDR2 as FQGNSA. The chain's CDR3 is CASSYRQANEQFF. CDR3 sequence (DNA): TGTGCCAGCAGCTATCGACAGGCCAATGAGCAGTTCTTC.

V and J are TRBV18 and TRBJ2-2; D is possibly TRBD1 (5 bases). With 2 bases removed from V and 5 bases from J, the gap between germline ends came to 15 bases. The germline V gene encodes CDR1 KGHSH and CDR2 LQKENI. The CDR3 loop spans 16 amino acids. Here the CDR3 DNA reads TGTGCCAGCTCACCATTAGGGGCCGTCGTTACCGGGGAGCTGTTTTTT. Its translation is CASSPLGAVVTGELFF.

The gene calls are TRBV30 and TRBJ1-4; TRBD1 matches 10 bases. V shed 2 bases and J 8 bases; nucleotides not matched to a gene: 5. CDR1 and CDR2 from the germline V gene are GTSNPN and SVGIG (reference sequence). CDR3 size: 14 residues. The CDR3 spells CAWSSTGGWEKLFF. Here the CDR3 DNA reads TGTGCCTGGAGTTCGACAGGGGGCTGGGAAAAACTGTTTTTT.